One T cell receptor (beta chain) is described in this entry. This record belongs to a study of Ad26.COV2.S vaccination and SARS-CoV-2 variants. In the study overall: The donor was enrolled in the Ad26.COV2.S arm of the COV1001 trial.

The treatment here: roughly 19 received Ad26.COV2.S at low or high dose, single or two shots; roughly 5 received placebo; per-sample allocation not given. Sampling occurred on day 63 after the first vaccine or placebo injection. The CDR3 extends over 13 amino acids. V dropped 0 bases and J dropped 9 bases, with 11 bases sitting between them. Germline V gives CDR1 SGHRS, CDR2 YFSETQ. TCRdb's copy holds only in-frame clones and misses some; the assay was immunoSEQ multiplex PCR. This sample yields roughly 350,000 clones, of which around 89% are seen a single time; under 6% belongs to the top ten. The chain carries TRBV5-1 and TRBJ2-3, with D possibly TRBD1 on 6 matching bases. This material consisted of peripheral blood, taken in a trial of Ad26.COV2.S vaccine versus placebo. This receptor was taken from a person between 18 and 65 years old who received the Ad26.COV2.S COVID-19 vaccine or a placebo. The CDR3 here is CASSLGDIPTQYF. In DNA, the CDR3 is TGCGCCAGCAGCTTGGGGGACATTCCAACGCAGTATTTT.